This TCR beta chain was recorded in a study of T-cell memory formation after mild COVID-19. In the study overall: For the most part, TCR clusters were specific to one donor.

Study-wide findings and caveats: There were some responding clones in pre-infection memory, which suggested that cross-reactive memory had joined.

Looked up from germline, CDR1 is KGHSH and CDR2 is LQKENI. Trimming shortened V by 6 bases and J by 1 base, and 9 bases separated the two germline ends. The CDR3 runs to 13 residues. This clonotype was observed a handful of times. Its specificity is unknown. Constant-segment primers and 5'RACE yielded cDNA libraries for TCR alpha and TCR beta, each carrying sample barcodes and UMIs. TCRdb reprocessed the 5' RACE reads with MiXCR, giving one entry per CDR3 protein. The sample comprises some 300,000 distinct CDR3 sequences, less than 25% of which are singletons, and roughly a fifth rests with the top ten.

Material for sequencing was PBMCs or a T cell subset sorted from them (not recorded which). The V gene is TRBV18, the J gene TRBJ1-1; unclear D gene. This receptor was identified in a man in his late teens or twenties who had mild COVID-19 (a few samples of this study predate the infection). Cell type and time point are not known. CDR3 sequence (DNA): TGTGCCAGCTCCCGCCTTAGGAACACTGAAGCTTTCTTT. Protein: CASSRLRNTEAFF.